What follows are 20 T cell receptor beta chains derived from one specimen sequenced in a study of shared clonotypes between healthy human individuals. Produced via immunoSEQ multiplex PCR; TCRdb's table is partial and in-frame only. Of about 380,000 clones in the sample, just over 95% were seen once. Specimen: memory CD8+ T cells sorted from blood. Specified subset: CD45RO+ cells pooled with CCR7-negative TemRA cells. The receptors were gathered from a man aged 25 to 40 in good health.

The rearrangement joins TRBV28 to TRBJ2-3; 11 bases are shared with TRBD2. With V trimmed by 5 bases and J by 5 bases, 0 bases remained unmatched. Germline V lookup: CDR1 MDHEN, CDR2 SYDVKM. The CDR3 extends over 13 amino acids. The CDR3 reads CASSLAGGDTQYF. The CDR3 DNA reads as TGTGCCAGCAGTCTAGCGGGAGGAGATACGCAGTATTTT.

V is TRBV5-4 and J is TRBJ2-3; TRBD2 matches at 9 bases. After removal of 2 bases from V and 1 base from J, the junction contained 8 bases not matched to a gene. The CDR3 length is 17 residues. Germline CDR1 is SGHNT and CDR2 is YYREEE (reference sequence). The DNA for the CDR3 is TGTGCCAGCAGCTTAACTAGCGGGCCCTGGGGCACAGATACGCAGTATTTT. Its protein product is CASSLTSGPWGTDTQYF.

The chain recombines TRBV6-5 with TRBJ2-7; possible D gene TRBD1, 6 bases. V lost 0 bases and J 0 bases, leaving 9 bases between the germline ends. The CDR3 totals 15 residues. Germline V gene sequence: CDR1 MNHEY, CDR2 SVGAGI. The CDR3 coding sequence is TGTGCCAGCAGTTACTCAGGGACACTCTCCTACGAGCAGTACTTC. It yields the protein CASSYSGTLSYEQYF.

This rearrangement joins TRBV5-1 to TRBJ2-7, with 7 bases aligning to TRBD2. Germline trimming cut 4 bases from V and 0 bases from J; bases unmatched to any gene: 16. CDR1 and CDR2 from the germline V gene are SGHRS and YFSETQ. The CDR3 is 18 residues long. CDR3 nucleotide sequence: TGCGCCAGCAGCCCTGGTGGGGCCCTGGGCGGGAGCTCCTACGAGCAGTACTTC. Its protein product is CASSPGGALGGSSYEQYF.

This clone was seen just once. The chain joins TRBV5-1 to TRBJ2-5, with D possibly matching TRBD1 (6 bases). CDR3 length: 14 residues. Trimming stripped 0 bases from V and 2 bases from J, with 8 bases between. The germline CDR1 and CDR2 sequences are SGHRS and YFSETQ. The CDR3 is CASSLGQGQETQYF. The CDR3 DNA reads as TGCGCCAGCAGCTTGGGGCAGGGGCAAGAGACCCAGTACTTC.

The chain uses TRBV6-1 and TRBJ1-5, with a tentative D call TRBD1 (6 bases). The V end was cut by 0 bases, the J end by 6 bases, with 18 bases between. CDR1 and CDR2 (germline): MNHNS, SASEGT. This CDR3 is 17 amino acids long. CDR3: CASSEAPTGSGFQPQHF. The CDR3 DNA is TGTGCCAGCAGTGAAGCTCCAACAGGGTCCGGGTTTCAGCCCCAGCATTTT.

This chain links TRBV29-1 with TRBJ2-7, with 9 positions matching TRBD1. Germline lookup yields CDR1 SQVTM and CDR2 ANQGSEA. The CDR3 has 13 residues. J was trimmed by 5 bases and V by 7 bases; bases with no gene match: 9. CDR3 sequence: CSGRPGQGNEQYF. The CDR3, as DNA: TGCAGCGGCCGGCCGGGACAGGGCAACGAGCAGTACTTC.

As to this clone: Distinct nucleotide sequences in the sample also encode this CDR3. The chain uses TRBV4-2 and TRBJ2-3; D is uncertain. The V end lost 1 base, the J end lost 0 bases, and 2 bases lay between the germline ends. Germline CDR1 reads LGHNA; CDR2 reads YNFKEQ. The CDR3 contains 13 residues. Here the CDR3 DNA reads TGTGCCAGCAGCCAAGGTAGCACAGATACGCAGTATTTT. This gives the protein CASSQGSTDTQYF.

This clone was found once. This rearrangement joins TRBV4-1 to TRBJ1-1; D is undetermined. The ends were cut back, 1 base at V and 4 bases at J, with 4 bases in the middle. The CDR3 covers 12 residues. Germline CDR1 is MGHRA and CDR2 is YSYEKL. The CDR3 nucleotides are TGCGCCAGCAGCCAAGGGGCCACTGAAGCTTTCTTT. Protein: CASSQGATEAFF.

This chain uses TRBV7-2 with TRBJ1-3, with D unresolved. The CDR3 loop spans 15 amino acids. V shed 5 bases and J shed 0 bases, with 11 bases lying between them. CDR1 is SGHTA, CDR2 FQGNSA, per germline. The CDR3: CASSTTPLSGNTIYF. CDR3 nucleotide sequence: TGTGCCAGCAGCACGACACCTCTCTCTGGAAACACCATATATTTT.

The V gene is TRBV9, the J gene TRBJ1-4; possible D gene TRBD1, 5 bases. The CDR3 spans 17 residues. Deletions cut 0 bases from V and 0 bases from J, with 12 bases between. Germline lookup yields CDR1 SGDLS and CDR2 YYNGEE. The DNA for the CDR3 is TGTGCCAGCAGCGTAGGAGCAGGGATTGCAACTAATGAAAAACTGTTTTTT. It yields the protein CASSVGAGIATNEKLFF.

The J gene is TRBJ1-4, the V gene TRBV19, with no clear D. The CDR3 is made up of 13 amino acids. With 3 bases removed from V and 8 bases from J, the gap between germline ends came to 10 bases. Germline V gene sequence: CDR1 LNHDA, CDR2 SQIVND (reference sequence). Here the CDR3 reads CASSMAGGEKLFF. The CDR3, as DNA: TGTGCCAGTAGTATGGCAGGAGGAGAAAAACTGTTTTTT. The full variable domain, in which reference TRBV19 and TRBJ1-4 provide the parts outside the CDR3, is DGGITQSPKYLFRKEGQNVTLSCEQNLNHDAMYWYRQDPGQGLRLIYYSQIVNDFQKGDIAEGYSVSREKKESFPLTVTSAQKNPTAFYLCASSMAGGEKLFFGSGTQLSVL.

The chain recombines TRBV19 with TRBJ1-3; D is unclear. CDR1 and CDR2 from the germline V gene are LNHDA and SQIVND (reference sequence). This CDR3 is built from 17 residues. V was pared by 8 bases and J by 2 bases, with 22 bases between. CDR3 DNA sequence: TGTGCCAGTTCGAAACCTCATCCCACCCGCCCTGGAAACACCATATATTTT. This encodes CASSKPHPTRPGNTIYF.

The rearrangement links TRBV19 to TRBJ1-1; maybe TRBD1 (5 bases). CDR3 length: 14 amino acids. The germline CDR1 and CDR2 sequences are LNHDA and SQIVND (reference sequence). The V end was cut by 7 bases, the J end by 4 bases, with 16 bases between. The DNA of the CDR3 is TGTGCCAGTAAAAGGGAGAAAAGGGGCACTGAAGCTTTCTTT. Its translation: CASKREKRGTEAFF.

V is TRBV25-1 and J is TRBJ2-2; 9 bases align to TRBD2. CDR3 length: 13 residues. J gave up 6 bases and V 7 bases, and 3 bases lay outside the gene matches. The germline V gene has CDR1 MGHDK and CDR2 SYGVNS. The CDR3 loop reads CASKQREAGELFF. CDR3 DNA sequence: TGTGCCAGCAAACAGCGGGAGGCCGGGGAGCTGTTTTTT. The whole variable domain, remainder taken from reference TRBV25-1 and TRBJ2-2, is EADIYQTPRYLVIGTGKKITLECSQTMGHDKMYWYQQDPGMELHLIHYSYGVNSTEKGDLSSESTVSRIRTEHFPLTLESARPSHTSQYLCASKQREAGELFFGEGSRLTVL.

This chain uses TRBV4-1 with TRBJ1-1; D is unresolved. V was pared by 3 bases and J by 2 bases, with 4 bases between. Germline-derived CDR1 and CDR2 are MGHRA and YSYEKL. This CDR3 spans 12 amino acids. CDR3 in DNA: TGCGCCAGCAGCCATCTAAACACTGAAGCTTTCTTT. Translated, it gives CASSHLNTEAFF.

V and J are TRBV7-8 and TRBJ2-3, with D perhaps matching TRBD1 or TRBD2 (5 bases each). The V and J ends lost 5 bases and 3 bases respectively, with 15 bases between them. The CDR3 loop spans 15 amino acids. Germline V gives CDR1 SGHVS, CDR2 FQNEAQ. CDR3 loop: CASSPLEGMTDTQYF. CDR3 coding DNA: TGTGCCAGCAGCCCCCTTGAGGGGATGACAGATACGCAGTATTTT.

The chain combines TRBV12-5 with TRBJ2-6; D may match TRBD1 or TRBD2 (7 bases each). This CDR3 has 21 amino acids. Looked up from germline, CDR1 is LGHNT and CDR2 is FRNRAP. V gave up 0 bases and J gave up 1 base, with 22 bases separating them. CDR3 sequence: CASGLVTPGEGAFSGANVLTF. CDR3 nucleotide sequence: TGTGCTAGTGGTTTGGTAACTCCCGGGGAGGGGGCGTTTTCTGGGGCCAACGTCCTGACTTTC.

The CDR3 reads CAIRSGQGKDQPQHF. The CDR3, as DNA: TGTGCCATCAGGTCGGGACAGGGAAAGGATCAGCCCCAGCATTTT. The chain combines TRBV10-3 with TRBJ1-5; 9 bases fit TRBD1. The V and J ends lost 6 bases and 5 bases, in that order; junction bases with no gene match: 8. Germline V gene lookup returns CDR1 ENHRY and CDR2 SYGVKD. The CDR3 runs to 15 residues.

The V gene is TRBV18, the J gene TRBJ2-1, with TRBD2 as a possible D gene (8 bases). The germline V gene encodes CDR1 KGHSH and CDR2 LQKENI. The CDR3 has 17 amino acids. V was trimmed by 6 bases and J by 3 bases, leaving 21 bases between them. As DNA, the CDR3 is TGTGCCAGCTCCCTAGGGGGCGGGAGGCCAGGCTACAATGAGCAGTTCTTC. It translates to CASSLGGGRPGYNEQFF.